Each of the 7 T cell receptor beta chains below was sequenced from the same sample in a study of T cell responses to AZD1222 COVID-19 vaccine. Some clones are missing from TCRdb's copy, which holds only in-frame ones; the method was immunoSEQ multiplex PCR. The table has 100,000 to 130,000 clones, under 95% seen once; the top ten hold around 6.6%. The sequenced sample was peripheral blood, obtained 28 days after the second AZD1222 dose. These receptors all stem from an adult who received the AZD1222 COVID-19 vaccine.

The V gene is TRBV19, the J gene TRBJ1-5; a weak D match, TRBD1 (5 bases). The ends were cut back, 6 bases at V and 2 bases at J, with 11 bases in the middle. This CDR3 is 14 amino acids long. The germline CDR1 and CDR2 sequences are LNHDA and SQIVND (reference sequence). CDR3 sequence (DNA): TGTGCCAGTAGCACCACGGGGGGCAATCAGCCCCAGCATTTT. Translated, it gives CASSTTGGNQPQHF.

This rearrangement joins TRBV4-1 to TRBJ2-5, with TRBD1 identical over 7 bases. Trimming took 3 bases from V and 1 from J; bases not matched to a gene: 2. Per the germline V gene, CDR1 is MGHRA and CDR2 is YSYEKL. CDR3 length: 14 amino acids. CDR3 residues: CASSQGDSQETQYF. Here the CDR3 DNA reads TGCGCCAGCAGCCAGGGGGACAGCCAAGAGACCCAGTACTTC.

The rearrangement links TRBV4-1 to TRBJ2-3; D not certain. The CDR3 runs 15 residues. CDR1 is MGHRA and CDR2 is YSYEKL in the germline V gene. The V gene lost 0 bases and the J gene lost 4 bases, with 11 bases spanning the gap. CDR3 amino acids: CASSQDMGRPDTQYF. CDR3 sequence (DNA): TGCGCCAGCAGCCAAGATATGGGCAGACCAGATACGCAGTATTTT.

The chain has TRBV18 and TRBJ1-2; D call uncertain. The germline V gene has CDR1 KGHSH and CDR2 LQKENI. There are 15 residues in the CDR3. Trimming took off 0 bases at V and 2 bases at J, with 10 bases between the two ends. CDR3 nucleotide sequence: TGTGCCAGCTCACCACCGTCCCAGTCCAACTATGGCTACACCTTC. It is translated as CASSPPSQSNYGYTF.

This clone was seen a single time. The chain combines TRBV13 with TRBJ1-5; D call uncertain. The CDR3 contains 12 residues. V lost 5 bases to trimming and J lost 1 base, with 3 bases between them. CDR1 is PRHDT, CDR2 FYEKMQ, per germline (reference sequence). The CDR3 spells CASSHSNQPQHF. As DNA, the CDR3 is TGTGCCAGCAGCCACAGCAATCAGCCCCAGCATTTT.

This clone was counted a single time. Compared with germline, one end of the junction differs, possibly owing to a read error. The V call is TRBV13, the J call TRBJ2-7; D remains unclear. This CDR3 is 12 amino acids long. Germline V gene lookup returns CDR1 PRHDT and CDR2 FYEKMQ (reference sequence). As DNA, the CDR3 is TGTGCCAGCAGCTTAGGAGTTGGCGCCATCCACTTC. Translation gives CASSLGVGAIHF.

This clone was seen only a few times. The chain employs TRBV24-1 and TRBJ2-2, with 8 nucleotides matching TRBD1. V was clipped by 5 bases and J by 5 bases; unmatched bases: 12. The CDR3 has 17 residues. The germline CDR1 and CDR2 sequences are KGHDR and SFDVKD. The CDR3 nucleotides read TGTGCCACCAGTGCCTCAGACAGGGGCGGCGGTACCGGGGAGCTGTTTTTT. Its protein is CATSASDRGGGTGELFF.